Presented here are 11 T cell receptor beta chains from one specimen sequenced in a study of blood T cell repertoires in COVID-19. Generated by immunoSEQ multiplex PCR, the TCRdb table keeps only in-frame clones and is missing some. The repertoire includes over 200,000 clones, around 82% of them detected once, and 5% to 6% sits in the top ten. Sequenced material: peripheral blood. The source is an elderly man with acute or convalescent COVID-19.

The chain has TRBV6-4 and TRBJ1-3; D is unclear. Germline V gene data show CDR1 as MRHNA and CDR2 as SNTAGT. This CDR3 region has 13 residues. The germline V and J ends were trimmed by 3 bases and 0 bases, with 3 bases remaining between them. This CDR3 reads CASSESSGNTIYF. As DNA, the CDR3 is TGTGCCAGCAGTGAGAGCTCTGGAAACACCATATATTTT.

This chain links TRBV27 with TRBJ1-5, with 8 bases lining up with TRBD1. V was pared by 3 bases and J by 6 bases, with 19 bases of the junction left unmatched. This CDR3 is built from 19 residues. The germline V gene encodes CDR1 MNHEY and CDR2 SMNVEV (reference sequence). The CDR3 is CASSFLTGASVILTQPQHF. CDR3 in DNA: TGTGCCAGCAGTTTTCTGACAGGGGCCTCCGTGATTCTTACTCAGCCCCAGCATTTT.

This chain uses TRBV7-2 with TRBJ2-7; D possibly corresponds to TRBD2 (6 bases). V gave up 4 bases and J gave up 4 bases, with 14 bases separating them. Germline assignment: CDR1 SGHTA and CDR2 FQGNSA. The CDR3 covers 14 residues. The CDR3 sequence is CASSYDPGEYEQYF. The CDR3 nucleotides read TGTGCCAGCAGCTATGACCCGGGGGAATACGAGCAGTACTTC.

Here the CDR3 DNA reads TGTGCCAGCAGCTTTGGTCGGGACACAGCCTACGAGCAGTACTTC. It is translated as CASSFGRDTAYEQYF. The chain links TRBV5-4 to TRBJ2-7; perhaps TRBD1 as D (6 bases). CDR1 SGHNT and CDR2 YYREEE come from the germline V gene (reference sequence). The V and J ends lost 2 bases and 2 bases respectively, with 14 bases between them. CDR3 length: 15 amino acids.

The chain employs TRBV18 and TRBJ2-1; the match to TRBD2 covers 13 bases. The CDR3 contains 17 residues. Germline CDR1 and CDR2: KGHSH and LQKENI. Trimming took 5 bases from V and 0 from J; bases not matched to a gene: 4. The CDR3: CASSGLAGASSYNEQFF. The CDR3 nucleotides are TGTGCCAGCTCAGGACTAGCGGGGGCGAGCTCCTACAATGAGCAGTTCTTC. Based on the CDR3 plus reference TRBV18 and TRBJ2-1, the full variable domain is NAGVMQNPRHLVRRRGQEARLRCSPMKGHSHVYWYRQLPEEGLKFMVYLQKENIIDESGMPKERFSAEFPKEGPSILRIQQVVRGDSAAYFCASSGLAGASSYNEQFFGPGTRLTVL.

The gene calls are TRBV4-1 and TRBJ2-1; 10 bases fit TRBD2. The CDR3 sequence is 16 residues long. Per germline, CDR1 MGHRA and CDR2 YSYEKL. After removal of 2 bases from V and 7 bases from J, the junction contained 8 bases not matched to a gene. CDR3 nucleotide sequence: TGCGCCAGCAGCCAATCCCCTAGCGGGGGCTTTAATGAGCAGTTCTTC. It codes for CASSQSPSGGFNEQFF.

This chain connects TRBV2 to TRBJ1-6, with D perhaps TRBD1 (5 bases). The CDR3 extends over 14 amino acids. Germline V gene data show CDR1 as SNHLY and CDR2 as FYNNEI. V lost 7 bases, J lost 11 bases, and 18 bases lay in between. CDR3 sequence (DNA): TGTGCCAGCAACGAACAGGCCCTTTTCGCACCCCTCCACTTT. It specifies CASNEQALFAPLHF.

This chain uses TRBV5-6 with TRBJ2-7; D may be TRBD1 (5 bases). This CDR3 is 14 amino acids long. Germline V gene lookup returns CDR1 SGHDT and CDR2 YYEEEE. V was cut by 0 bases and J by 1 base, with 8 bases left in between. CDR3 region: CASSLGTLSYEQYF. The CDR3 nucleotides are TGTGCCAGCAGCTTGGGGACACTTTCCTACGAGCAGTACTTC.

The chain is built from TRBV6-2 or TRBV6-3 and TRBJ2-2; 10 positions agree with TRBD2. V lost 3 bases to trimming and J lost 4 bases; unmatched junction nucleotides: 5. The CDR3 has 16 amino acids. In germline, CDR1 is MNHEY, CDR2 SVGEGT. CDR3 residues: CASSYRTSGFTGELFF. The CDR3 DNA sequence: TGTGCCAGCAGTTATCGGACTAGCGGTTTCACCGGGGAGCTGTTTTTT.

The J gene is TRBJ2-5, the V gene TRBV18, with 9 bases aligning to TRBD1. Germline CDR1 and CDR2: KGHSH and LQKENI. The V and J ends lost 3 bases and 5 bases, in that order; junction bases with no gene match: 7. CDR3 length equals 15 residues. This CDR3 reads CASSPGDRAMETQYF. As DNA, the CDR3 is TGTGCCAGCTCACCGGGGGACAGGGCGATGGAGACCCAGTACTTC.

The chain carries TRBV5-6 and TRBJ2-1, with a possible D match to TRBD1 (5 bases). Per germline, CDR1 SGHDT and CDR2 YYEEEE. V was trimmed by 0 bases and J by 0 bases, leaving 7 bases between them. This CDR3 region has 15 residues. The CDR3, as DNA: TGTGCCAGCAGCTTGGGCCAGGGCTCCTACAATGAGCAGTTCTTC. It specifies CASSLGQGSYNEQFF. Variable domain in full (rest from reference TRBV5-6 and TRBJ2-1): DAGVTQSPTHLIKTRGQQVTLRCSPKSGHDTVSWYQQALGQGPQFIFQYYEEEERQRGNFPDRFSGHQFPNYSSELNVNALLLGDSALYLCASSLGQGSYNEQFFGPGTRLTVL.